The rows below give T cell receptor beta chains drawn from one sample of a study of cytomegalovirus exposure and HLA in healthy donors. Sequencing was performed with immunoSEQ multiplex PCR; in TCRdb, only in-frame clones are kept and a portion is missing. In total, the table holds 110,000 to 150,000 clones. Sample: PBMCs. The receptors here all came from a male donor in good health and CMV-seronegative. The CDR3 runs from the conserved cysteine through the conserved F or W. The order of the fields is V gene, D gene, J gene, CDR3 DNA, CDR3 protein. D genes are given only for firm matches.

>TRBV7-9|TRBD2|TRBJ2-7
TGTGCCAGCAGCTTAAGTGGCGGGAGCGAGCAGTACTTC
CASSLSGGSEQYF
>TRBV5-4|TRBD1|TRBJ1-1
TGTGCCAGCAGCTTGGATACCTTGACAGGGCGAGGGATCACTGAAGCTTTCTTT
CASSLDTLTGRGITEAFF
>TRBV6-5|NA|TRBJ2-2
TGTGCCAGCAGTTACTCGGGAGGACTTAACACCGGGGAGCTGTTTTTT
CASSYSGGLNTGELFF
>TRBV6-1|TRBD2|TRBJ2-1
TGTGCCAGCAGTAGGACTAGCGGGACCTACAATGAGCAGTTCTTC
CASSRTSGTYNEQFF
>TRBV6-6|NA|TRBJ1-2
TGTGCCAGCAGCCAAGCAGCTCCCAGGGGAGACTATGGCTACACCTTC
CASSQAAPRGDYGYTF
>TRBV2|TRBD1|TRBJ2-7
TGTGCCAGCAGTGAATCTAAGACAGGGTTGAGCTACGAGCAGTACTTC
CASSESKTGLSYEQYF
>TRBV2|NA|TRBJ1-4
TGTGCCAGCCTTCCCCGGCCCGGGGGGAATGAAAAACTGTTTTTT
CASLPRPGGNEKLFF
>TRBV7-6|NA|TRBJ1-1
TGTGCCAGCAGCTTAGTTCCAGGCGACACTGAAGCTTTCTTT
CASSLVPGDTEAFF
>TRBV6-6|NA|TRBJ2-7
TGTGCCAGCAGTTCCCCAGGGGACTCCTACGAGCAGTACTTC
CASSSPGDSYEQYF
>TRBV2|NA|TRBJ1-2
TGTGCCAGCAGTGAAAGTGTTGGGAGGGGAGGTGGCTACACCTTC
CASSESVGRGGGYTF
>TRBV6-1|TRBD1|TRBJ2-7
TGTGCCAGCAGTGAAAGTCAGGGGGCGCTTACCTACGAGCAGTACTTC
CASSESQGALTYEQYF
>TRBV28|NA|TRBJ1-1
TGTGCCAGCAGTTTAGAGGGGGTCGTAAGAAGCACTGAAGCTTTCTTT
CASSLEGVVRSTEAFF
>TRBV28|TRBD2|TRBJ2-3
TGTGCCAGCAGTTTCGGTACCGGGGGGGTTACGGATACGCAGTATTTT
CASSFGTGGVTDTQYF
>TRBV10-3|NA|TRBJ1-2
TGTGCCATCAGTGGGGATACAGGGCCTTCTAACTATGGCTACACCTTC
CAISGDTGPSNYGYTF
>TRBV6-1|TRBD1|TRBJ2-7
TGTGCCAGCAGTGTAATGGGACAGGGTTACGAGCAGTACTTC
CASSVMGQGYEQYF
>TRBV5-1|TRBD1|TRBJ1-4
TGCGCCAGCAGCGAGTTCGTCGGGACAGCATCTGAGGAAAAACTGTTTTTT
CASSEFVGTASEEKLFF
>TRBV4-1|NA|TRBJ2-7
TGCGCCAGCAGCTACAGTGAAGGAGGCGCCTACGAGCAGTACTTC
CASSYSEGGAYEQYF
>TRBV5-1|TRBD1|TRBJ1-4
TGCGCCAGCAGCTCCTCCGGGACAGGGTATGAAAAACTGTTTTTT
CASSSSGTGYEKLFF
>TRBV27|TRBD1|TRBJ1-1
TGTGCCAGCAGTTTATCACAGGGGAGGAGTGAAGCTTTCTTT
CASSLSQGRSEAFF
>TRBV5-1|TRBD2|TRBJ2-5
TGCGCCAGCAGCCCGGGACTAGCGGATGAGACCCAGTACTTC
CASSPGLADETQYF
>TRBV4-2|TRBD1|TRBJ1-1
TGTGCCAGCAGCCATTCAAACAGGGGAAGGTTCACTGAAGCTTTCTTT
CASSHSNRGRFTEAFF
>TRBV4-2|TRBD2|TRBJ2-2
TGTGCCAGCAGCCAAGATCCCCTAGCGGGGGGGGGTACAGCGAACACCGGGGAGCTGTTTTTT
CASSQDPLAGGGTANTGELFF
>TRBV5-4|TRBD1|TRBJ2-5
TGTGCCAGCAGTAGGACAGGGTCGGGCCACGAGACCCAGTACTTC
CASSRTGSGHETQYF
>TRBV5-1|NA|TRBJ2-1
TGCGCCAGCAGCTCCGCGGGACTCTCCTACAATGAGCAGTTCTTC
CASSSAGLSYNEQFF
>TRBV7-3|TRBD2|TRBJ2-1
TGTGCCAGCAGCTTAACTGGAGCGGGGGGGTGGAATGAGCAGTTCTTC
CASSLTGAGGWNEQFF
>TRBV19|NA|TRBJ1-1
TGTGCCAGTAGACGGGACACCCTGAACACTGAAGCTTTCTTT
CASRRDTLNTEAFF
>TRBV6-1|NA|TRBJ2-5
TGTGCCAGCATTCGCCGGGGGGAGACCCAGTACTTC
CASIRRGETQYF
>TRBV6-1|NA|TRBJ2-2
TGTGCCAGCAGTGAAAGGTCCCGGAGGGGGGAGCTGTTTTTT
CASSERSRRGELFF
>TRBV4-3|NA|TRBJ1-4
TGCGCCAGCAGCCCGGCCGGCAGGGGAGATGAAAAACTGTTTTTT
CASSPAGRGDEKLFF
>TRBV6-1|NA|TRBJ2-5
TGTGCCAGCAGGTCTGCAGCGGCATTCCAAGAGACCCAGTACTTC
CASRSAAAFQETQYF
>TRBV5-1|NA|TRBJ1-5
TGCGCCAGCAGCTTGGCGGGGGGCAATCAGCCCCAGCATTTT
CASSLAGGNQPQHF
>TRBV6-5|TRBD1|TRBJ2-7
TGTGCCAGCAATAGACAGGGCCTCGACGAGCAGTACTTC
CASNRQGLDEQYF
>TRBV29-1|NA|TRBJ1-1
TGCAGCGTCGCTACAGGGACCACTGAAGCTTTCTTT
CSVATGTTEAFF
>TRBV11-3|NA|TRBJ2-3
TGTGCCAGCAGCATTGGGTCGGGACTTAGCACAGATACGCAGTATTTT
CASSIGSGLSTDTQYF
>TRBV15|TRBD1|TRBJ1-5
TGTGCCACCAGCAGGGGGACCGGGACAGAGAATCAGCCCCAGCATTTT
CATSRGTGTENQPQHF
>TRBV19|TRBD2|TRBJ2-1
TGTGCCAGTAGTCCAGGGACTAGCGGGCGTCTACGGGAGCAGTTCTTC
CASSPGTSGRLREQFF
>TRBV15|NA|TRBJ1-1
TGTGCCACCAGCAGAGATTTATCGATGACGGGGAACACTGAAGCTTTCTTT
CATSRDLSMTGNTEAFF
>TRBV7-2|TRBD1|TRBJ1-4
TGTGCCAGCAGCTTAGGCAGGGGGAATGAAAAACTGTTTTTT
CASSLGRGNEKLFF
>TRBV5-1|NA|TRBJ1-1
TGCGCCAGCAGCTTGATCATTAACATGAACACTGAAGCTTTCTTT
CASSLIINMNTEAFF
>TRBV10-1|NA|TRBJ2-5
TGCGCCAGCAGTGACCCCTATAGCGGAGACGAGACCCAGTACTTC
CASSDPYSGDETQYF
>TRBV19|NA|TRBJ1-2
TGTGCCAGTACAGGTCAAGTATTCAACTATGGCTACACCTTC
CASTGQVFNYGYTF
>TRBV15|TRBD1|TRBJ2-3
TGTGCCACCAGCCCCCATTCTCCCTCCTCCGGACAGGGTATCACAGATACGCAGTATTTT
CATSPHSPSSGQGITDTQYF
>TRBV28|TRBD1|TRBJ1-1
TGTGCCAGCAGATGGACAGGGAACACTGAAGCTTTCTTT
CASRWTGNTEAFF
>TRBV6-1|NA|TRBJ1-5
TGTGCCAGCAGTGCCTCCCAGGGGCCCCAGCATTTT
CASSASQGPQHF
>TRBV7-2|TRBD1|TRBJ1-2
TGTGCCAGCAGCTTAGGTTCAGGGGGGATCTATGGCTACACCTTC
CASSLGSGGIYGYTF
>TRBV5-1|NA|TRBJ1-1
TGCGCCAGCAGCTTGGAAGGGAGTAAGAACACTGAAGCTTTCTTT
CASSLEGSKNTEAFF
>TRBV19|TRBD1|TRBJ1-1
TGTGCCAGTAGTATTACTGACAGGGTCAGGAACACTGAAGCTTTCTTT
CASSITDRVRNTEAFF
>TRBV7-9|NA|TRBJ1-5
TGTGCCAGCAGCTTAGACAGCTCTGATCAGCCCCAGCATTTT
CASSLDSSDQPQHF
>TRBV19|TRBD2|TRBJ2-7
TGTGCCAGTAGTATAGCTAGCGGGGGAACCTACGAGCAGTACTTC
CASSIASGGTYEQYF
>TRBV9|NA|TRBJ2-1
TGTGCCAGCAGCGCTACCGCTAGCGAGGCTTACAATGAGCAGTTCTTC
CASSATASEAYNEQFF
>TRBV7-2|NA|TRBJ1-3
TGTGCCAGCAGCGCCCGCAGTAACACCATATATTTT
CASSARSNTIYF